Listed below are T cell receptor beta chains from one sample, sequenced in a study of T cells after yellow fever vaccination. TCRdb fed the 5' RACE reads into MiXCR, producing one record per CDR3 protein. The sample includes 45,000 to 60,000 distinct CDR3 sequences, approximately 6% of them seen just once. The sample in question was PBMCs, either bulk or a sorted T-cell subset (CD4+, CD8+, memory, or dextramer-sorted; not recorded which), obtained on the day of the yellow fever booster vaccination. These receptors all stem from a man between 18 and 35 years old who received the YFV17D yellow fever vaccine. CDR3s include the opening cysteine and the closing phenylalanine or tryptophan. The D gene is left open where the match is weak. Not every row has a clone size; where given, it reads once, few, many or a size class.

CDR3nt: TGTGCCAGCAGTCCCACTGGGATCGGCAAGCCCCAGCATTTT
CDR3aa: CASSPTGIGKPQHF
d_gene: .
j_gene: TRBJ1-5
len: 14
abundance: few
v_gene: TRBV12-3/TRBV12-4

CDR3nt: TGTGCCAGCAGTTCAACCTCCGGGACAGGAGGGGGCTACACCTTC
CDR3aa: CASSSTSGTGGGYTF
d_gene: TRBD1
j_gene: TRBJ1-2
len: 15
abundance: .
v_gene: TRBV27

CDR3nt: TGTGCCAGCAGCCAAGGCGCTGTGTCGAACACTGAAGCTTTCTTT
CDR3aa: CASSQGAVSNTEAFF
d_gene: .
j_gene: TRBJ1-1
len: 15
abundance: many
v_gene: TRBV7-9

CDR3nt: TGCAGTGCTAGAGTCGGTTGGGGCTATGGCTACACCTTC
CDR3aa: CSARVGWGYGYTF
d_gene: .
j_gene: TRBJ1-2
len: 13
abundance: many
v_gene: TRBV20-1

CDR3nt: TGTGCCAGCAGCCCGCAGCGGGGGGGTAACACAGATACGCAGTATTTT
CDR3aa: CASSPQRGGNTDTQYF
d_gene: TRBD2
j_gene: TRBJ2-3
len: 16
abundance: few
v_gene: TRBV7-6

CDR3nt: TGTGCCAGTAGTATAGCGTCTGGGGAGACCCAGTACTTC
CDR3aa: CASSIASGETQYF
d_gene: .
j_gene: TRBJ2-5
len: 13
abundance: few
v_gene: TRBV19

CDR3nt: TGTGCCAGCAGTTACGCAGGCTTGAACACTGAAGCTTTCTTT
CDR3aa: CASSYAGLNTEAFF
d_gene: .
j_gene: TRBJ1-1
len: 14
abundance: few
v_gene: TRBV6-5

CDR3nt: TGTGCCAGCAGTTCTCGGTCGGGACGCAACAATGAGCAGTTCTTC
CDR3aa: CASSSRSGRNNEQFF
d_gene: .
j_gene: TRBJ2-1
len: 15
abundance: many
v_gene: TRBV6-2/TRBV6-3

CDR3nt: TGTGCCAGCAGCCCAAGGCTAGCGTATTACACCGGGGAGCTGTTTTTT
CDR3aa: CASSPRLAYYTGELFF
d_gene: .
j_gene: TRBJ2-2
len: 16
abundance: many
v_gene: TRBV7-9

CDR3nt: TGTGCCATCAGGACCAGGGGGCCTGAGCAGTTCTTC
CDR3aa: CAIRTRGPEQFF
d_gene: TRBD1
j_gene: TRBJ2-1
len: 12
abundance: many
v_gene: TRBV10-3

CDR3nt: TGTGCCAGCAGCCTAGGACAAGGGGGTCAGCCCCAGCATTTT
CDR3aa: CASSLGQGGQPQHF
d_gene: .
j_gene: TRBJ1-5
len: 14
abundance: many
v_gene: TRBV12-3/TRBV12-4

CDR3nt: TGTGCCAGCAGCTTAGTCGGGGGGGAGACCCAGTACTTC
CDR3aa: CASSLVGGETQYF
d_gene: TRBD2
j_gene: TRBJ2-5
len: 13
abundance: few
v_gene: TRBV11-2

CDR3nt: TGTGCCAGCAGCCAAGGTGGGGCAAACACTGAAGCTTTCTTT
CDR3aa: CASSQGGANTEAFF
d_gene: .
j_gene: TRBJ1-1
len: 14
abundance: few
v_gene: TRBV3-1

CDR3nt: TGTGCCAGCTCGGCCGGGACAGGGGAACCAGATACGCAGTATTTT
CDR3aa: CASSAGTGEPDTQYF
d_gene: TRBD1
j_gene: TRBJ2-3
len: 15
abundance: many
v_gene: TRBV18

CDR3nt: TGTGCCACCTGGTCTAGGGGAGAGCAAGAGACCCAGTACTTC
CDR3aa: CATWSRGEQETQYF
d_gene: .
j_gene: TRBJ2-5
len: 14
abundance: many
v_gene: TRBV7-2

CDR3nt: TGTGCCAGCAGTCCGATGACAGGCAATCAGCCCCAGCATTTT
CDR3aa: CASSPMTGNQPQHF
d_gene: .
j_gene: TRBJ1-5
len: 14
abundance: many
v_gene: TRBV6-5

CDR3nt: TGTGCCAGCAGCTTAGGCCCAAGGGGGGATAACTATGGCTACACCTTC
CDR3aa: CASSLGPRGDNYGYTF
d_gene: .
j_gene: TRBJ1-2
len: 16
abundance: few
v_gene: TRBV7-2

CDR3nt: TGTGCCAGCAGCTTCTCGGTCATTTTGGGACAGAGCCTCTATGGCTACACCTTC
CDR3aa: CASSFSVILGQSLYGYTF
d_gene: TRBD1
j_gene: TRBJ1-2
len: 18
abundance: .
v_gene: TRBV7-3

CDR3nt: TGTGCCAGCAGCTTATCTCCCTCGGATGAGCAGTTCTTC
CDR3aa: CASSLSPSDEQFF
d_gene: .
j_gene: TRBJ2-1
len: 13
abundance: few
v_gene: TRBV7-3

CDR3nt: TGTGCCAGCAGCCCGAGGGGGTGGCCTAATGAAAAACTGTTTTTT
CDR3aa: CASSPRGWPNEKLFF
d_gene: .
j_gene: TRBJ1-4
len: 15
abundance: .
v_gene: TRBV11-2

CDR3nt: TGTGCCAGCAGCTTAGAGGGCATTTTTCGCATCACAGATACGCAGTATTTT
CDR3aa: CASSLEGIFRITDTQYF
d_gene: .
j_gene: TRBJ2-3
len: 17
abundance: .
v_gene: TRBV11-2

CDR3nt: TGTGCCAGCAGCCGAGTATGGGGGAGTCCAGATACGCAGTATTTT
CDR3aa: CASSRVWGSPDTQYF
d_gene: .
j_gene: TRBJ2-3
len: 15
abundance: .
v_gene: TRBV7-8

CDR3nt: TGTGCCAGCAGTTACACAGGGGAGGACACTGAAGCTTTCTTT
CDR3aa: CASSYTGEDTEAFF
d_gene: TRBD1
j_gene: TRBJ1-1
len: 14
abundance: few
v_gene: TRBV6-6

CDR3nt: TGCGCCAGCAGCGGCCGGACGGGACAGGGTAACTATGGCTACACCTTC
CDR3aa: CASSGRTGQGNYGYTF
d_gene: TRBD1
j_gene: TRBJ1-2
len: 16
abundance: .
v_gene: TRBV4-1

CDR3nt: TGCAGTGCTAGAGGTAGAGTGGAGACCCAGTACTTC
CDR3aa: CSARGRVETQYF
d_gene: .
j_gene: TRBJ2-5
len: 12
abundance: .
v_gene: TRBV20-1

CDR3nt: TGTGCCAGCAGTTTCGCGGCTAGCGGGGGGGCAGGTGATACGCAGTATTTT
CDR3aa: CASSFAASGGAGDTQYF
d_gene: TRBD2
j_gene: TRBJ2-3
len: 17
abundance: many
v_gene: TRBV28

CDR3nt: TGTGCCATCAGTGAGTCGTTGGGGACTGAAGCTTTCTTT
CDR3aa: CAISESLGTEAFF
d_gene: .
j_gene: TRBJ1-1
len: 13
abundance: many
v_gene: TRBV10-3

CDR3nt: TGTGCCAGCAGCCCGTCGACGGGGAACACTGAAGCTTTCTTT
CDR3aa: CASSPSTGNTEAFF
d_gene: .
j_gene: TRBJ1-1
len: 14
abundance: few
v_gene: TRBV11-2